This T cell receptor beta chain originates from a study of blood T cell repertoires in COVID-19. Method: immunoSEQ multiplex PCR; TCRdb's copy keeps in-frame clones and lacks some. The repertoire has some 68,000 clones, 87% of them found once; the top ten carry more than 3%. Germline CDR1 reads GTSNPN; CDR2 reads SVGIG (reference sequence). This CDR3 has 16 residues. V lost 8 bases and J lost 4; bases outside the gene matches: 16. This chain links TRBV30 with TRBJ2-5; 10 nucleotides agree with TRBD1. The material sequenced was peripheral blood. This clonotype was sampled from a woman in her fifties or sixties with COVID-19, enrolled during active disease. In DNA form, the CDR3 reads TGTGCCGCGGGACAGGGGAGTTTGGGCACAACAGAGACCCAGTACTTC. It encodes CAAGQGSLGTTETQYF. The whole variable domain, filled in from reference TRBV30 and TRBJ2-5, reads SQTIHQWPATLVQPVGSPLSLECTVEGTSNPNLYWYRQAAGRGLQLLFYSVGIGQISSEVPQNLSASRPQDRQFILSSKKLLLSDSGFYLCAAGQGSLGTTETQYFGPGTRLLVL.